This T cell receptor beta chain was captured in a study of breast tumors, draining lymph nodes, adjacent tissues. Via MiXCR, TCRdb re-called the multiplex PCR reads, giving one row per CDR3 protein. The sample shows more than 250,000 distinct CDR3 sequences, about 33% of them seen only once. V was trimmed by 2 bases and J by 0 bases, leaving 9 bases between them. There are 15 residues in the CDR3. This clonotype was observed at least ten times. The lymph nodes were axillary draining lymph nodes from breast cancer patients. V and J are TRBV12-3 or TRBV12-4 and TRBJ2-3, with D unresolved. This receptor was obtained from a female donor with breast cancer. Some clones in this sample may be carry-over from other donors' samples. Input material: axillary lymph node tissue. The CDR3 coding sequence is TGTGCCAGCAGTTTACGGTTACAGAGCACAGATACGCAGTATTTT. Protein product: CASSLRLQSTDTQYF.